This paragraph reports one TCR beta chain. As yet, its antigen is unknown. The CDR3 runs 15 residues. The germline gives CDR1 MNHEY, CDR2 SVGAGI. Unmatched junction bases numbered 11, after V lost 6 bases and J lost 7 bases. This record belongs to a study of cytomegalovirus exposure and HLA in healthy donors. The study, taken as a whole, reports: One variant, a missense change in DCLRE1C, was linked in a later analysis to TCR beta V- and J-gene trimming.

PCR employed 60 Vbeta and 13 Jbeta primers. The assay was immunoSEQ multiplex PCR, and TCRdb's table has in-frame clones only and misses some. Its table records about 62,000 clones. This rearrangement joins TRBV6-5 to TRBJ1-5, with TRBD1 matching over 8 bases. This receptor was obtained from a man aged 25 to 40 in good health and CMV-seropositive. The sequenced material came from PBMCs. DNA for the CDR3: TGTGCCAGCAGGGACCGTGGAGGGACAGGACAGCCCCAGCATTTT. Translated: CASRDRGGTGQPQHF.